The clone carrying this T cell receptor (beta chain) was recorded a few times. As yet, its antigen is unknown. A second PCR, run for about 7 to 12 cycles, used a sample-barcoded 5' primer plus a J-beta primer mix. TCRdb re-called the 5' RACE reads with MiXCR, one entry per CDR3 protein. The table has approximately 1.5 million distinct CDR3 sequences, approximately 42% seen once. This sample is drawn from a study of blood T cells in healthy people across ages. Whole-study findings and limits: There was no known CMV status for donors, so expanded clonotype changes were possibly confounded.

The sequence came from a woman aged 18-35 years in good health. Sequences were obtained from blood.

In DNA, the CDR3 is TGCAGCGCGACCGGACTAGCGGGAGTGGATACGCAGTATTTT. It translates to CSATGLAGVDTQYF. The rearrangement joins TRBV29-1 to TRBJ2-3, with TRBD2 matching over 13 bases. V lost 7 bases, J lost 6 bases, and 7 bases stayed unmatched. Germline V gene lookup returns CDR1 SQVTM and CDR2 ANQGSEA. The CDR3 has 14 residues.